This entry features one T cell receptor beta chain sequence. The data stem from a study of blood T cell repertoires in COVID-19. As handled by the study authors: Amplifying reference gene primers gave estimates of nucleated cell counts. Generated by immunoSEQ multiplex PCR, the TCRdb table keeps only in-frame clones and is missing some. That table supplies the V and J calls and clone size; D and trimming were determined from the DNA. The sample consists of under 400,000 clones, 85% to 90% of them appearing once. During active infection, Seattle patients enrolled and were then monitored through disease. CDR3 size: 17 residues. Germline V lookup: CDR1 SEHNR, CDR2 FQNEAQ (reference sequence). J was trimmed by 6 bases and V by 1 base; bases with no gene match: 5.

Sequencing was carried out using peripheral blood. This rearrangement joins TRBV7-9 to TRBJ2-1, with TRBD2 matching 14 bases. The receptor comes from a woman under 40 with COVID-19, enrolled during active disease. The CDR3 loop reads CASSLVTSGRAGNEQFF. The CDR3 nucleotides are TGTGCCAGCAGCTTAGTGACTAGCGGGAGGGCGGGCAATGAGCAGTTCTTC.